This T cell receptor beta chain was captured in a study of identical twins. General study points: Memory repertoires showed no such pattern, whereas abundant cord blood beta clonotypes carried fewer insertions.

About this clonotype: What it binds is unknown.

The CDR3 sequence is 16 residues long. With V trimmed by 6 bases and J by 0 bases, 8 bases remained unmatched. The germline CDR1 and CDR2 sequences are LNHDA and SQIVND (reference sequence). A single record per CDR3 protein comes from TCRdb applying MiXCR to the 5' RACE reads. The sample yields more than 1.5 million distinct CDR3 sequences, under 35% seen once. This rearrangement joins TRBV19 to TRBJ2-3; 8 nucleotides line up with TRBD1. Sequenced sample: cord blood. The clonotype originates from a newborn girl in good health. CDR3 protein: CASSPYGQGSTDTQYF. The CDR3 DNA follows: TGTGCCAGTAGCCCTTACGGACAGGGTAGCACAGATACGCAGTATTTT.